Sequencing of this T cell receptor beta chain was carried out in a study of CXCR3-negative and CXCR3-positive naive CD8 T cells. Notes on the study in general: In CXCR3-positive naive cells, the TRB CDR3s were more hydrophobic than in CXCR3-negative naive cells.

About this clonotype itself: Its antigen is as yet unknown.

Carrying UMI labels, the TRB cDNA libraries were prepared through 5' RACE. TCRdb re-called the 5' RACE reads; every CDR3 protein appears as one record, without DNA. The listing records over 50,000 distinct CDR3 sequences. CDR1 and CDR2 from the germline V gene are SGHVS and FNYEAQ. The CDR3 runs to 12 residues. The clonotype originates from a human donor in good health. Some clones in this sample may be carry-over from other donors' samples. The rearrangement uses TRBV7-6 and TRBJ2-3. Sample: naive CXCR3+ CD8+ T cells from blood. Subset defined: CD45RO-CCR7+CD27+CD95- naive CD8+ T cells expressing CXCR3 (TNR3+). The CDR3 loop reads CASSLGADTQYF.